The 32 T cell receptor beta chains given below trace back to one sample, sequenced in a study of a mutant IDH1 vaccine in newly diagnosed glioma. Their target antigens are unknown. Indicated time point: week 11, during vaccination. The content of each vaccine dose was 300 ug of mutant IDH1 20-mer peptide, and topical imiquimod accompanied it. Assay used: immunoSEQ multiplex PCR; TCRdb lists only in-frame clones, some missing. Here the sample spans roughly 130,000 clones, about 80% being singletons. Sample: PBMCs, taken from a glioma patient whose treatment included an IDH1 peptide vaccine. Receptors originate from a man in his forties or fifties with glioma.

V usage is TRBV11-3 and J usage is TRBJ2-5; 8 positions match TRBD1. The germline CDR1 and CDR2 sequences are SGHNT and YENEEA. The CDR3 spans 14 residues. With V trimmed by 1 base and J by 5 bases, 3 bases remained unmatched. For the CDR3, the DNA is TGTGCCAGCAGCTTAGGACAGGGGAAGGAGACCCAGTACTTC. It encodes CASSLGQGKETQYF.

The V call is TRBV5-5, the J call TRBJ2-7, with TRBD1 as a possible D gene (5 bases). Germline V gene data show CDR1 as SGHKS and CDR2 as YYEKEE (reference sequence). Trimming took off 0 bases at V and 7 bases at J, with 8 bases between the two ends. The CDR3 runs to 12 residues. CDR3 coding DNA: TGTGCCAGCAGCTTGGATTACAGGGAGCAGTACTTC. Residues: CASSLDYREQYF. Variable domain in full (rest from reference TRBV5-5 and TRBJ2-7): DAGVTQSPTHLIKTRGQQVTLRCSPISGHKSVSWYQQVLGQGPQFIFQYYEKEERGRGNFPDRFSARQFPNYSSELNVNALLLGDSALYLCASSLDYREQYFGPGTRLTVT.

This clone was seen only a few times. The chain carries TRBV7-2 and TRBJ2-5; the match to TRBD2 covers 7 bases. Per the germline V gene, CDR1 is SGHTA and CDR2 is FQGNSA. The CDR3 extends over 16 amino acids. Germline trimming cut 4 bases from V and 1 base from J; bases unmatched to any gene: 9. The CDR3 DNA follows: TGTGCCAGCAGCTCCGGAGCGGGAACCTCCCAAGAGACCCAGTACTTC. The encoded protein is CASSSGAGTSQETQYF.

The rearrangement joins TRBV19 to TRBJ2-1; 12 bases are shared with TRBD2. The trim removed 6 bases at V and 7 bases at J, leaving 7 bases unmatched. The length of the CDR3 is 15 residues. Germline V gives CDR1 LNHDA, CDR2 SQIVND (reference sequence). The CDR3 protein is CASRETSGSRNEQFF. Here the CDR3 DNA reads TGTGCCAGTAGGGAGACTAGCGGGAGTCGGAATGAGCAGTTCTTC.

The chain links TRBV6-5 to TRBJ2-3; D remains unclear. CDR1 is MNHEY and CDR2 is SVGAGI in the germline V gene. Deletions cut 0 bases from V and 2 bases from J, with 6 bases between. The CDR3 consists of 14 residues. The CDR3 nucleotides read TGTGCCAGCAGTTACTCGGGGAACACAGATACGCAGTATTTT. This gives the protein CASSYSGNTDTQYF.

This chain connects TRBV9 to TRBJ2-3; D gene uncertain. Deletions cut 4 bases from V and 0 bases from J, with 9 bases between. Germline V gives CDR1 SGDLS, CDR2 YYNGEE. The CDR3 loop spans 14 amino acids. CDR3 protein: CASSPTTSTDTQYF. CDR3 nucleotides: TGTGCCAGCAGCCCCACGACAAGCACAGATACGCAGTATTTT.

The chain employs TRBV28 and TRBJ2-1; D is undetermined. The CDR3 is 15 amino acids. Trimming left V 2 bases short and J 1 base short, with 9 bases between. The V gene's germline CDR1 is MDHEN and CDR2 SYDVKM. The CDR3 nucleotides read TGTGCCAGCAGTTTAACTGCTGGGTCCTACAATGAGCAGTTCTTC. It yields the protein CASSLTAGSYNEQFF.

This clone was seen a few times. This chain uses TRBV7-9 with TRBJ2-3; D may be TRBD1 (6 bases). CDR3 length: 15 residues. Germline V gene sequence: CDR1 SEHNR, CDR2 FQNEAQ (reference sequence). Deletions cut 5 bases from V and 2 bases from J, with 14 bases between. Here the CDR3 DNA reads TGTGCCAGCAGCCCCCGGACAGCATACACAGATACGCAGTATTTT. Amino acids: CASSPRTAYTDTQYF. The variable domain in full, with the rest retrieved from reference TRBV7-9 and TRBJ2-3, is DTGVSQNPRHKITKRGQNVTFRCDPISEHNRLYWYRQTLGQGPEFLTYFQNEAQLEKSRLLSDRFSAERPKGSFSTLEIQRTEQGDSAMYLCASSPRTAYTDTQYFGPGTRLTVL.

V usage is TRBV5-6 and J usage is TRBJ2-1; 10 bases match TRBD2. This CDR3 is 16 amino acids long. V was clipped by 4 bases and J by 7 bases; unmatched bases: 11. Germline lookup yields CDR1 SGHDT and CDR2 YYEEEE. The CDR3 bases are TGTGCCAGCAGCCCGCCGCTAGCGGGAGAGATAAATGAGCAGTTCTTC. Amino acid sequence: CASSPPLAGEINEQFF.

The table lists this clone with a count of one. This chain links TRBV10-2 with TRBJ1-4, with no clear D. Trimming shortened V by 5 bases and J by 8 bases, and 18 bases separated the two germline ends. The germline gives CDR1 WSHSY, CDR2 SAAADI. This CDR3 has 15 residues. CDR3 bases: TGCGCCAGCAGTAATGAGGCTGCCCCTAGGGAAAAACTGTTTTTT. Translating it yields CASSNEAAPREKLFF.

This chain connects TRBV19 to TRBJ1-1; 7 bases fit TRBD1. CDR1 LNHDA and CDR2 SQIVND come from the germline V gene (reference sequence). The trim removed 5 bases at V and 2 bases at J, leaving 11 bases unmatched. The CDR3 has 16 residues. CDR3 amino acids: CASSSRGLRLNTEAFF. CDR3 bases: TGTGCCAGTAGTTCGAGGGGGCTCCGGCTAAACACTGAAGCTTTCTTT. The entire variable domain, with the rest obtained from reference TRBV19 and TRBJ1-1, is as follows: DGGITQSPKYLFRKEGQNVTLSCEQNLNHDAMYWYRQDPGQGLRLIYYSQIVNDFQKGDIAEGYSVSREKKESFPLTVTSAQKNPTAFYLCASSSRGLRLNTEAFFGQGTRLTVV.

The rearrangement links TRBV30 to TRBJ2-1; 9 nucleotides match TRBD1. The CDR3 consists of 18 residues. CDR1 GTSNPN and CDR2 SVGIG come from the germline V gene (reference sequence). With V trimmed by 0 bases and J by 2 bases, 11 bases remained unmatched. CDR3 nucleotide sequence: TGTGCCTGGAGTGTAAAGGCGGGACAGGGACATGCCTACAATGAGCAGTTCTTC. Translating it yields CAWSVKAGQGHAYNEQFF.

On this clone itself: Mismatch with germline at one junction end may stem from a read error. This chain connects TRBV7-7 to TRBJ2-7; the D gene is possibly TRBD2 (6 bases). From germline, CDR1 is SSHAT and CDR2 FNYEAQ (reference sequence). The CDR3 contains 14 residues. The CDR3 region has the DNA TGTGCTAGCAGCCCTGGGGAGGACTCCTACGAGCAGTACTTC. It is translated as CASSPGEDSYEQYF.

The genes are TRBV5-6 and TRBJ2-3; 12 bases map to TRBD2. Trimming cost V 2 bases and J 5 bases; bases outside gene matches: 6. This CDR3 contains 16 residues. From germline, CDR1 is SGHDT and CDR2 YYEEEE. The CDR3 bases are TGTGCCAGCAGCTTCAGGACTAGCGGGGTAAGAGATACGCAGTATTTT. Translating gives CASSFRTSGVRDTQYF. Full variable domain (rest looked up from reference TRBV5-6 and TRBJ2-3): DAGVTQSPTHLIKTRGQQVTLRCSPKSGHDTVSWYQQALGQGPQFIFQYYEEEERQRGNFPDRFSGHQFPNYSSELNVNALLLGDSALYLCASSFRTSGVRDTQYFGPGTRLTVL.

The rearrangement joins TRBV5-6 to TRBJ1-5; unclear D gene. The V end lost 4 bases, the J end lost 3 bases, and 5 bases lay between the germline ends. The germline CDR1 and CDR2 sequences are SGHDT and YYEEEE. The CDR3 loop spans 12 amino acids. In DNA form, the CDR3 reads TGTGCCAGCAGCCTTCTCAATCAGCCCCAGCATTTT. Translated: CASSLLNQPQHF.

The chain couples TRBV7-9 to TRBJ2-5; 10 bases are a match to TRBD1. The V gene's germline CDR1 is SEHNR and CDR2 FQNEAQ (reference sequence). This CDR3 region has 17 residues. Trimming at V came to 4 bases and at J to 2 bases, leaving 10 bases not matched to a gene. The CDR3 coding sequence is TGTGCCAGCAGCTACCCTTGGGGACAGGGGACGCAAGAGACCCAGTACTTC. Its protein is CASSYPWGQGTQETQYF.

J is TRBJ2-1 and V is TRBV15; 12 nucleotides align to TRBD2. The V and J ends lost 5 bases and 4 bases, in that order; junction bases with no gene match: 0. Germline V lookup: CDR1 LNHNV, CDR2 YYDKDF (reference sequence). The CDR3 sequence is 14 residues long. The CDR3 reads CATSGTSGYNEQFF. DNA for the CDR3: TGTGCCACCAGCGGGACTAGCGGGTACAATGAGCAGTTCTTC. The full variable domain, completed using reference TRBV15 and TRBJ2-1, is DAMVIQNPRYQVTQFGKPVTLSCSQTLNHNVMYWYQQKSSQAPKLLFHYYDKDFNNEADTPDNFQSRRPNTSFCFLDIRSPGLGDTAMYLCATSGTSGYNEQFFGPGTRLTVL.

The chain employs TRBV6-5 and TRBJ1-5, with TRBD1 identical over 7 bases. Looked up from germline, CDR1 is MNHEY and CDR2 is SVGAGI. V trimming: 4 bases; J trimming: 2 bases; junction bases outside the gene matches: 8. The CDR3 covers 16 residues. CDR3 bases: TGTGCCAGCAGTTTGAGGACAGGAGGAGGCAATCAGCCCCAGCATTTT. As protein: CASSLRTGGGNQPQHF.

Comments on this clone: A read error may account for a junction end that differs from germline. CDR3 DNA: TGTGCCAGCAGCGGGGACAGGGGTACAGATACGCAGTGTTTT. This sequence encodes CASSGDRGTDTQCF. This chain links TRBV5-8 with TRBJ2-3; 10 bases agree with TRBD1. Germline assignment: CDR1 SGHTS and CDR2 YDEGEE. The CDR3 is 14 amino acids.

The chain employs TRBV7-9 and TRBJ2-1; TRBD2 aligns across 7 bases. The CDR3 has 12 residues. From germline, CDR1 is SEHNR and CDR2 FQNEAQ (reference sequence). The ends lost 8 bases at V and 7 bases at J; junction bases unmatched: 5. As DNA, the CDR3 is TGTGCCAGCGGGGACTACACGAATGAGCAGTTCTTC. Its translation: CASGDYTNEQFF.

V gene TRBV28 combines with J gene TRBJ2-5; either TRBD1 or TRBD2 may supply D (5 bases each). This CDR3 contains 15 residues. The ends were cut back, 2 bases at V and 5 bases at J, with 15 bases in the middle. Germline V CDR1 and CDR2: MDHEN, SYDVKM. CDR3 bases: TGTGCCAGCAGTTTAGGGGGTTGGGCGCAGGAGACCCAGTACTTC. This gives the protein CASSLGGWAQETQYF.

The chain couples TRBV27 to TRBJ2-7; D is unresolved. Between the trimmed V and J ends, which lost 6 bases and 0 bases, there was a span of 9 bases. Looked up from germline, CDR1 is MNHEY and CDR2 is SMNVEV (reference sequence). The CDR3 is 13 residues long. DNA of the CDR3: TGTGCCAGCAGCCTTGACATCTCCTACGAGCAGTACTTC. Translation gives CASSLDISYEQYF.

The chain couples TRBV6-5 to TRBJ2-3; D not resolved. This CDR3 region has 15 residues. Trimming pared 2 bases from V and 0 bases from J, leaving 9 bases between. Germline assignment: CDR1 MNHEY and CDR2 SVGAGI. CDR3 DNA: TGTGCCAGCAGTTACGAGCGTAGGAGCACAGATACGCAGTATTTT. It encodes CASSYERRSTDTQYF.

V and J are TRBV7-8 and TRBJ2-1, with D perhaps matching TRBD2 (6 bases). Germline V lookup: CDR1 SGHVS, CDR2 FQNEAQ. There are 15 residues in the CDR3. V was pared by 2 bases and J by 7 bases, with 15 bases between. DNA for the CDR3: TGTGCCAGCAGCTTATGGGCAGGGAGCGGGAATGAGCAGTTCTTC. Protein: CASSLWAGSGNEQFF.

This sequence joins TRBV6-5 and TRBJ1-2; weak D call: TRBD1 (5 bases). V lost 7 bases, J lost 2 bases, and 11 bases lay in between. From germline, CDR1 is MNHEY and CDR2 SVGAGI. The CDR3 spans 13 residues. The CDR3 nucleotides read TGTGCCAGCATCACGAGGGGAAACTATGGCTACACCTTC. It encodes CASITRGNYGYTF.

The CDR3 reads CASGFERKGDFGLNTEAFF. The CDR3 coding sequence is TGTGCTAGTGGTTTTGAGCGCAAGGGGGACTTCGGCCTGAACACTGAAGCTTTCTTT. This chain joins TRBV12-5 and TRBJ1-1, with D possibly matching TRBD1 (6 bases). Germline V lookup: CDR1 LGHNT, CDR2 FRNRAP. The germline V and J ends were trimmed by 3 bases and 0 bases, with 23 bases remaining between them. The CDR3 spans 19 residues. The complete variable domain, with remaining parts taken from reference TRBV12-5 and TRBJ1-1, reads DARVTQTPRHKVTEMGQEVTMRCQPILGHNTVFWYRQTMMQGLELLAYFRNRAPLDDSGMPKDRFSAEMPDATLATLKIQPSEPRDSAVYFCASGFERKGDFGLNTEAFFGQGTRLTVV.

This clone turned up a few times. The chain has TRBV11-1 and TRBJ2-3; D is unclear. V was cut by 0 bases and J by 0 bases, with 4 bases left in between. This CDR3 spans 14 amino acids. The germline CDR1 and CDR2 sequences are SGHAT and FQDESV (reference sequence). CDR3 protein: CASSLAGSTDTQYF. CDR3 sequence (DNA): TGTGCCAGCAGCTTAGCGGGGAGCACAGATACGCAGTATTTT. Looking up the rest from reference TRBV11-1 and TRBJ2-3 gives the full variable domain: EAEVAQSPRYKITEKSQAVAFWCDPISGHATLYWYRQILGQGPELLVQFQDESVVDDSQLPKDRFSAERLKGVDSTLKIQPAELGDSAMYLCASSLAGSTDTQYFGPGTRLTVL.

The J gene is TRBJ2-3, the V gene TRBV21-1; the DNA was not used to check the table's D call, TRBD2. TRBV21-1 is given as a pseudogene. This CDR3 is built from 16 residues. Written as DNA, the CDR3 is TGTGCCAGCAGCAAAGCGAAGGTGGGTCTAGCAGATACGCAGTATTTT. Translated, it gives CASSKAKVGLADTQYF.

The V gene is TRBV9, the J gene TRBJ1-1; D remains unclear. This CDR3 is built from 12 residues. V was trimmed by 8 bases and J by 2 bases, leaving 10 bases between them. From germline, CDR1 is SGDLS and CDR2 YYNGEE. The DNA for the CDR3 is TGTGCCAGTGCCCCTACCAACACTGAAGCTTTCTTT. It translates to CASAPTNTEAFF. Supplemented by reference TRBV9 and TRBJ1-1, the full variable domain reads DSGVTQTPKHLITATGQRVTLRCSPRSGDLSVYWYQQSLDQGLQFLIQYYNGEERAKGNILERFSAQQFPDLHSELNLSSLELGDSALYFCASAPTNTEAFFGQGTRLTVV.

The chain combines TRBV21-1 with TRBJ1-4; the DNA was not used to check the table's D call, TRBD1. TRBV21-1 is a pseudogene segment. CDR3 length: 15 residues. The chain's CDR3 is CASSKGRAPDEKLFF. CDR3 nucleotide sequence: TGTGCCAGCAGCAAAGGCAGGGCTCCCGATGAAAAACTGTTTTTT.

This clone was recorded a few times. This chain links TRBV19 with TRBJ2-1, with D maybe TRBD2 (5 bases). The CDR3 has 13 residues. CDR1 is LNHDA and CDR2 is SQIVND in the germline V gene (reference sequence). The V and J ends lost 9 bases and 0 bases respectively, with 9 bases between them. The CDR3 DNA is TGTGCCAGCGGGATCAGCTCCTACAATGAGCAGTTCTTC. Its protein product is CASGISSYNEQFF.

V usage is TRBV27 and J usage is TRBJ2-3; TRBD2 might be the D (6 bases). V lost 3 bases and J 2 bases, leaving 12 bases between the germline ends. This CDR3 has 15 amino acids. The V gene's germline CDR1 is MNHEY and CDR2 SMNVEV (reference sequence). This CDR3 reads CASSLRGGITDTQYF. As DNA, the CDR3 is TGTGCCAGCAGTTTGCGGGGAGGTATCACAGATACGCAGTATTTT.